These 14 T cell receptor beta chains were all obtained from the same sample, sequenced in a study of T cells after yellow fever vaccination. TCRdb reprocessed the 5' RACE reads via MiXCR and lists one record per CDR3 protein. Counted here are 510,000 or so distinct CDR3 sequences, about 19% occurring once; the ten biggest clones make up 14%. The input for sequencing was PBMCs, taken 15 days after the yellow fever booster vaccination. The source of these receptors is a man aged 25-45 years who received the YFV17D yellow fever vaccine.

The rearrangement joins TRBV7-9 to TRBJ2-7; 8 bases are a match to TRBD2. J lost 5 bases, V lost 7 bases, and 4 bases had no gene match. Germline V lookup: CDR1 SEHNR, CDR2 FQNEAQ (reference sequence). The CDR3 has 12 amino acids. The CDR3 DNA is TGTGCCAGCACGGGGGGGCAGGACGAGCAGTACTTC. It translates to CASTGGQDEQYF.

The chain recombines TRBV3-1 with TRBJ2-2; D ambiguous. The CDR3 length is 14 residues. V dropped 1 base and J dropped 8 bases, with 11 bases sitting between them. CDR1 is LGHDT, CDR2 YNNKEL, per germline (reference sequence). The CDR3 sequence is CASSQGPFGGELFF. The CDR3 DNA reads as TGTGCCAGCAGCCAAGGTCCCTTCGGTGGGGAGCTGTTTTTT.

The chain joins TRBV7-9 to TRBJ2-1; 8 nucleotides line up with TRBD1. This CDR3 spans 13 amino acids. Germline V gene sequence: CDR1 SEHNR, CDR2 FQNEAQ (reference sequence). The V segment lost 10 bases and the J segment 7 bases; nucleotides outside the gene matches: 9. The CDR3 bases are TGTGCCACCTGGACAGGGAATTTGAATGAGCAGTTCTTC. Translating gives CATWTGNLNEQFF. The full variable domain, rest sourced from reference TRBV7-9 and TRBJ2-1, is DTGVSQNPRHKITKRGQNVTFRCDPISEHNRLYWYRQTLGQGPEFLTYFQNEAQLEKSRLLSDRFSAERPKGSFSTLEIQRTEQGDSAMYLCATWTGNLNEQFFGPGTRLTVL.

This clonotype showed up just a few times. The CDR3 nucleotides read TGCAGCTTCAGACTAGCGGACACAGATACGCAGTATTTT. Translated: CSFRLADTDTQYF. The chain recombines TRBV20-1 with TRBJ2-3, with 9 bases identical to TRBD2. CDR3 length: 13 amino acids. Germline CDR1 DFQATT, CDR2 SNEGSKA (reference sequence).

The chain couples TRBV6-2 or TRBV6-3 to TRBJ2-7, with a possible D match to TRBD2 (5 bases). The CDR3 length is 12 residues. V lost 6 bases to trimming and J lost 3 bases, with 9 bases between them. CDR1 and CDR2 (germline): MNHEY, SVGEGT. The CDR3 here is CASSAGFYEQYF. The CDR3 DNA sequence: TGTGCCAGCAGCGCGGGTTTCTACGAGCAGTACTTC.

This clonotype was picked up one time. The chain recombines TRBV12-2 with TRBJ2-1; the table gives TRBD2 as D, unverified against the DNA. TRBV12-2 is a listed pseudogene. This CDR3 contains 15 residues. Here the CDR3 reads CASRLARAQHHEQFF. In nucleotides, the CDR3 is TGTGCAAGTCGCTTAGCGCGGGCCCAACACCATGAGCAGTTCTTC.

The chain uses TRBV27 and TRBJ2-5; TRBD1 matches 8 bases. V lost 3 bases and J lost 1; bases outside the gene matches: 10. Per the germline V gene, CDR1 is MNHEY and CDR2 is SMNVEV (reference sequence). The CDR3 has 17 residues. In DNA, the CDR3 is TGTGCCAGCAGTTTCGGACAGGGCGGGTTCGGCCAAGAGACCCAGTACTTC. Its protein product is CASSFGQGGFGQETQYF.

This clonotype was detected only a few times. The chain joins TRBV11-2 to TRBJ2-7; no clear D gene. The CDR3 runs 12 residues. V lost 3 bases, J lost 7 bases, and 10 bases lay in between. Germline V gene lookup returns CDR1 SGHAT and CDR2 FQNNGV. CDR3 DNA sequence: TGTGCCAGCAGCTTCGAGGCTGGGGAGCAGTACTTC. Translated, it gives CASSFEAGEQYF.

This clonotype was seen a few times. The genes are TRBV28 and TRBJ2-7; D might be TRBD1 (6 bases). The CDR3 contains 14 residues. The V gene's germline CDR1 is MDHEN and CDR2 SYDVKM. The V end lost 5 bases, the J end lost 4 bases, and 15 bases lay between the germline ends. CDR3 bases: TGTGCCAGCAGTCTCCCGGGACACACGTACGAGCAGTACTTC. Its protein is CASSLPGHTYEQYF.

The rearrangement uses TRBV20-1 and TRBJ2-5; 12 nucleotides match TRBD2. The CDR3 has 16 residues. J was trimmed by 1 base and V by 6 bases; bases with no gene match: 9. Germline CDR1 DFQATT, CDR2 SNEGSKA (reference sequence). The CDR3 loop reads CSATGLAGRLQETQYF. The DNA of the CDR3 is TGCAGTGCAACGGGACTAGCGGGTCGCCTCCAAGAGACCCAGTACTTC.

This clonotype was counted a few times. This chain links TRBV20-1 with TRBJ2-5; D not certain. The CDR3 extends over 13 amino acids. The V end was cut by 2 bases, the J end by 4 bases, with 11 bases between. Germline values: CDR1 DFQATT, CDR2 SNEGSKA (reference sequence). The CDR3 nucleotides read TGCAGTGCTAGAACGCCTAGGGTAGAGACCCAGTACTTC. This translates into CSARTPRVETQYF.

This clonotype was recorded a few times. The rearrangement uses TRBV6-5 and TRBJ1-1, with D hard to call. The CDR3 extends over 16 amino acids. Germline V gene data show CDR1 as MNHEY and CDR2 as SVGAGI. Trimming cost V 0 bases and J 4 bases, with 15 bases left between them. The CDR3 DNA reads TGTGCCAGCAGTTACTCGGGCACCCCGGGAGGCACTGAAGCTTTCTTT. Translation gives CASSYSGTPGGTEAFF.

The chain is built from TRBV9 and TRBJ2-1; 7 bases fit TRBD2. In germline, CDR1 is SGDLS, CDR2 YYNGEE. This CDR3 contains 15 residues. The V and J ends lost 3 bases and 6 bases, in that order; junction bases with no gene match: 9. The DNA for the CDR3 is TGTGCCAGCAGCGCCCCTCACGGGGGGTCCAATGAGCAGTTCTTC. Its translation: CASSAPHGGSNEQFF.

The chain links TRBV25-1 to TRBJ1-6; D is unresolved. V was cut by 6 bases and J by 14 bases, with 11 bases left in between. The germline gives CDR1 MGHDK, CDR2 SYGVNS. CDR3 length: 11 amino acids. CDR3 nucleotide sequence: TGTGCCAGCAGCCGGGAGTCATCCCTCCACTTT. Residues: CASSRESSLHF.